This TCR beta chain was captured in a study of blood T cell repertoires in COVID-19. The wider study: Italy, Spain and the United States were the sources of the convalescent and acute COVID-19 samples.

In assigning cohorts, the study relied on participant-reported clinical history. Per the original data handling: Reference gene primer amplification gave estimated nucleated cell counts. Sequencing used immunoSEQ multiplex PCR; TCRdb keeps in-frame clones, though not all of them. V and J calls and clone size are copied from that table; D and trimming were computed from the DNA. Altogether 200,000 to 250,000 clones are present, roughly 80% being singletons, with the ten largest covering 1.3%. The material sequenced was PBMCs or T cells enriched from blood (not recorded which). This TCR came from a woman in her forties with acute COVID-19.

The CDR3 nucleotides read TGTGCCAGCAGTCGCCCCCCTAATACGCAGTATTTT. Translation gives CASSRPPNTQYF. The chain links TRBV28 to TRBJ2-3; D unclear. V gave up 5 bases and J gave up 7 bases, with 10 bases separating them. CDR3 length equals 12 residues. Germline-derived CDR1 and CDR2 are MDHEN and SYDVKM.